The 29 T cell receptor beta chains presented below share a single source sample, sequenced in a study of graft-versus-host responses after intestinal transplantation. Assay used: immunoSEQ multiplex PCR; TCRdb lists only in-frame clones, some missing. The data hold about 93,000 clones, with roughly 93% observed a single time. These receptors lack a known antigen. The specimen was unstimulated CD8+ T cells sorted from spleen or lymph node cells, collected before intestinal transplant. Receptor source: a human donor who received an intestinal transplant.

The chain joins TRBV7-9 to TRBJ2-1; TRBD2 matches 9 bases. The CDR3 contains 14 residues. Germline lookup yields CDR1 SEHNR and CDR2 FQNEAQ (reference sequence). J was trimmed by 6 bases and V by 3 bases; bases with no gene match: 3. In nucleotides, the CDR3 is TGTGCCAGCAGCTTGGCGGGAGGGCTCAATGAGCAGTTCTTC. This codes for CASSLAGGLNEQFF.

The CDR3 DNA reads as TGTGCCAGTAGTATAGATAACGGACATCTCCTAGGGGAGCAGTTCTTC. It is translated as CASSIDNGHLLGEQFF. This chain uses TRBV19 with TRBJ2-1; D might be TRBD1 (5 bases). From germline, CDR1 is LNHDA and CDR2 SQIVND (reference sequence). V was shortened by 0 bases and J by 10 bases, with 19 bases between the two germline ends. The CDR3 runs 16 residues.

The rearrangement joins TRBV11-2 to TRBJ1-4; D unclear. This CDR3 contains 15 residues. Germline CDR1 SGHAT, CDR2 FQNNGV. V was pared by 0 bases and J by 3 bases, with 8 bases between. As DNA, the CDR3 is TGTGCCAGCAGCTTAGATGCCAGTCCTAATGAAAAACTGTTTTTT. Its protein is CASSLDASPNEKLFF.

V is TRBV5-4 and J is TRBJ2-5; perhaps TRBD2 as D (5 bases). The CDR3 is 14 amino acids. CDR1 and CDR2 (germline): SGHNT, YYREEE (reference sequence). V was cut by 0 bases and J by 2 bases, with 8 bases left in between. CDR3 bases: TGTGCCAGCAGCTTGGATCCGGGACAAGAGACCCAGTACTTC. As protein: CASSLDPGQETQYF.

This rearrangement joins TRBV27 to TRBJ2-7; TRBD2 matches 8 bases. The junction had 5 bases not matched to a gene; V was cut back by 4 bases and J by 3 bases. CDR1 is MNHEY and CDR2 is SMNVEV in the germline V gene (reference sequence). The CDR3 length is 14 residues. CDR3 DNA: TGTGCCAGCAGTTCGGGACTAGGGCTCTACGAGCAGTACTTC. This codes for CASSSGLGLYEQYF.

The chain uses TRBV4-1 and TRBJ2-1; 7 bases line up with TRBD2. CDR1 and CDR2 from the germline V gene are MGHRA and YSYEKL. The CDR3 runs to 15 residues. V was pared by 4 bases and J by 5 bases, with 8 bases of the junction left unmatched. CDR3 region: CASSRQLAADNEQFF. The CDR3 region has the DNA TGCGCCAGCAGCCGCCAGCTAGCGGCGGACAATGAGCAGTTCTTC.

The rearrangement joins TRBV4-1 to TRBJ1-1, with D possibly matching TRBD1 (6 bases). The CDR3 runs to 13 residues. Germline assignment: CDR1 MGHRA and CDR2 YSYEKL. The ends were cut back, 6 bases at V and 5 bases at J, with 13 bases in the middle. CDR3 loop: CASRQGTRTEAFF. CDR3 bases: TGCGCCAGCAGACAGGGTACAAGGACTGAAGCTTTCTTT.

This chain joins TRBV14 and TRBJ1-1; 7 bases fit TRBD1. This CDR3 spans 14 amino acids. CDR1 SGHDN and CDR2 FVKESK come from the germline V gene. J was trimmed by 3 bases and V by 1 base; bases with no gene match: 2. Here the CDR3 DNA reads TGTGCCAGCAGCCAAGGACAGGGATACACTGAAGCTTTCTTT. Translation: CASSQGQGYTEAFF.

The chain combines TRBV6-1 with TRBJ1-5, with D possibly TRBD1 on 5 matching bases. This CDR3 is built from 17 residues. CDR1 MNHNS and CDR2 SASEGT come from the germline V gene. The V end lost 2 bases, the J end lost 0 bases, and 14 bases lay between the germline ends. CDR3 nucleotide sequence: TGTGCCAGCAGTGAATTATTACAGGACTATAGCAATCAGCCCCAGCATTTT. Protein product: CASSELLQDYSNQPQHF.

V usage is TRBV5-1 and J usage is TRBJ1-2; TRBD1 might be the D (5 bases). With 0 bases removed from V and 7 bases from J, the gap between germline ends came to 16 bases. CDR1 is SGHRS, CDR2 YFSETQ, per germline. The CDR3 totals 15 residues. The CDR3 reads CASSLVNRGDSGYTF. In DNA form, the CDR3 reads TGCGCCAGCAGCTTGGTGAACCGGGGGGACTCTGGCTACACCTTC.

This chain uses TRBV6-6 with TRBJ1-1; 7 nucleotides agree with TRBD1. Looked up from germline, CDR1 is MNHNY and CDR2 is SVGAGI (reference sequence). Trimming took 5 bases from V and 6 from J; bases not matched to a gene: 15. The CDR3 spans 16 residues. CDR3 sequence reads: CASSTIWTGQGPEAFF. The CDR3 coding sequence is TGTGCCAGCAGTACTATCTGGACAGGCCAAGGCCCTGAAGCTTTCTTT.

J is TRBJ2-1 and V is TRBV7-2, with TRBD2 matching over 7 bases. The CDR3 spans 12 residues. The germline CDR1 and CDR2 sequences are SGHTA and FQGNSA. The V segment lost 8 bases and the J segment 9 bases; nucleotides outside the gene matches: 7. CDR3 amino acids: CASGGSSGEQFF. The CDR3 DNA follows: TGTGCCAGCGGCGGGAGCTCGGGTGAGCAGTTCTTC.

The chain carries TRBV29-1 and TRBJ2-3, with 10 bases fitting TRBD1. Trimming took 3 bases from V and 2 from J; bases not matched to a gene: 17. Germline-derived CDR1 and CDR2 are SQVTM and ANQGSEA. CDR3 length equals 19 residues. This chain's CDR3 is CSVEISGLDRGTPTDTQYF. For the CDR3, the DNA is TGCAGCGTTGAGATTTCCGGGTTGGACAGGGGGACCCCCACAGATACGCAGTATTTT.

The V and J genes are TRBV4-1 and TRBJ2-7; TRBD2 matches at 14 bases. CDR1 is MGHRA and CDR2 is YSYEKL in the germline V gene. The CDR3 consists of 16 residues. With 5 bases clipped from V and 5 bases from J, the junction kept 8 bases outside the gene matches. The chain's CDR3 is CASSSTGLAGDNEQYF. DNA for the CDR3: TGCGCCAGCAGCTCTACGGGACTAGCGGGAGATAACGAGCAGTACTTC.

This chain connects TRBV9 to TRBJ1-2; 7 nucleotides agree with TRBD1. Germline V gene data show CDR1 as SGDLS and CDR2 as YYNGEE. With V trimmed by 3 bases and J by 5 bases, 10 bases remained unmatched. CDR3 length: 15 residues. The CDR3 protein is CASSAGPQTGYGYTF. As DNA, the CDR3 is TGTGCCAGCAGCGCGGGCCCCCAGACAGGGTATGGCTACACCTTC.

This clone occurred once. The chain joins TRBV5-1 to TRBJ1-2, with D unclear. The CDR3 has 18 residues. CDR1 and CDR2 from the germline V gene are SGHRS and YFSETQ. V was shortened by 2 bases and J by 6 bases, with 26 bases between the two germline ends. CDR3 residues: CASSFKGGTREYGDGYTF. The CDR3 DNA is TGCGCCAGCAGCTTTAAGGGAGGTACAAGGGAATATGGAGATGGCTACACCTTC.

The chain couples TRBV7-9 to TRBJ2-5; TRBD2 might be the D (6 bases). There are 14 residues in the CDR3. Trimming cost V 5 bases and J 7 bases, with 17 bases left between them. The germline gives CDR1 SEHNR, CDR2 FQNEAQ (reference sequence). The DNA for the CDR3 is TGTGCCAGCAGCCCCGGACTACAACCTGGGACCCAGTACTTC. Its protein product is CASSPGLQPGTQYF.

This clone has only a few counts. The chain employs TRBV9 and TRBJ2-3; D is uncertain. Trimming cost V 5 bases and J 0 bases, with 7 bases left between them. The CDR3 has 13 amino acids. Germline V gene sequence: CDR1 SGDLS, CDR2 YYNGEE. CDR3 sequence: CASRGGSTDTQYF. In nucleotides, the CDR3 is TGTGCCAGCAGAGGCGGCAGCACAGATACGCAGTATTTT.

The V call is TRBV4-3, the J call TRBJ1-4, with D perhaps matching TRBD1 (5 bases). V was trimmed by 3 bases and J by 7 bases, leaving 18 bases between them. The CDR3 extends over 16 amino acids. Germline V gene data show CDR1 as LGHNA and CDR2 as YSLEER. The CDR3 sequence is CASSQGAGVRGEKLFF. The CDR3 bases are TGCGCCAGCAGCCAGGGAGCGGGGGTGAGGGGTGAAAAACTGTTTTTT.

The V gene is TRBV30, the J gene TRBJ2-7; maybe TRBD2 (5 bases). Trimming shortened V by 3 bases and J by 0 bases, and 6 bases separated the two germline ends. The CDR3 contains 12 residues. CDR1 is GTSNPN, CDR2 SVGIG, per germline (reference sequence). The CDR3, as DNA: TGTGCCTGGAGCGGACTCTCCTACGAGCAGTACTTC. This translates into CAWSGLSYEQYF.

The chain has TRBV7-9 and TRBJ2-4; TRBD1 aligns across 8 bases. The CDR3 totals 15 residues. V gave up 0 bases and J gave up 8 bases; unmatched junction bases: 6. Germline lookup yields CDR1 SEHNR and CDR2 FQNEAQ (reference sequence). The CDR3 coding sequence is TGTGCCAGCAGCTTAGCTCAGGGGGCGCCGGACATTCAGTACTTC. Translated: CASSLAQGAPDIQYF.

The rearrangement joins TRBV4-3 to TRBJ1-2; D call uncertain. Per germline, CDR1 LGHNA and CDR2 YSLEER. V was trimmed by 1 base and J by 7 bases, leaving 16 bases between them. The CDR3 is 15 amino acids. The chain's CDR3 is CASSQVSEAGGGYTF. The CDR3 coding sequence is TGCGCCAGCAGCCAAGTATCCGAGGCAGGAGGTGGCTACACCTTC.

The chain links TRBV29-1 to TRBJ2-3; 7 bases match TRBD2. Trimming cost V 4 bases and J 3 bases; bases outside gene matches: 7. The CDR3 covers 14 residues. Germline V gene data show CDR1 as SQVTM and CDR2 as ANQGSEA. The CDR3 bases are TGCAGCGTTGGCGGGGGTCCAAGTACAGATACGCAGTATTTT. It yields the protein CSVGGGPSTDTQYF.

The chain links TRBV5-1 to TRBJ2-7; 7 positions agree with TRBD1. Germline V lookup: CDR1 SGHRS, CDR2 YFSETQ. The V and J ends lost 1 base and 4 bases, in that order; junction bases with no gene match: 2. This CDR3 has 13 residues. This CDR3 reads CASSLQTGYEQYF. CDR3 nucleotide sequence: TGCGCCAGCAGCTTGCAGACAGGGTACGAGCAGTACTTC.

The chain is built from TRBV5-5 and TRBJ1-5; perhaps TRBD1 as D (6 bases). The CDR3 has 14 residues. Deletions cut 4 bases from V and 2 bases from J, with 10 bases between. CDR1 and CDR2 from the germline V gene are SGHKS and YYEKEE (reference sequence). The chain's CDR3 is CASSPSGGNQPQHF. DNA of the CDR3: TGTGCCAGCAGCCCTTCAGGGGGCAATCAGCCCCAGCATTTT.

CDR3 sequence reads: CASSLDPGTGSEAFF. In DNA form, the CDR3 reads TGTGCCAGCAGCTTAGATCCCGGGACAGGAAGTGAAGCTTTCTTT. V and J are TRBV7-6 and TRBJ1-1, with TRBD1 matching 8 bases. The CDR3 length is 15 residues. Germline assignment: CDR1 SGHVS and CDR2 FNYEAQ. V lost 1 base, J lost 7 bases, and 8 bases stayed unmatched.

The V call is TRBV6-5, the J call TRBJ2-7, with TRBD1 identical over 10 bases. The V segment lost 4 bases and the J segment 5 bases; nucleotides outside the gene matches: 5. The CDR3 loop spans 14 amino acids. Germline V gene data show CDR1 as MNHEY and CDR2 as SVGAGI. The CDR3: CASSFRDRGHEQYF. The CDR3 DNA reads as TGTGCCAGCAGTTTCCGGGACAGGGGACACGAGCAGTACTTC.

The chain carries TRBV2 and TRBJ1-2, with 8 bases that match TRBD1. The CDR3 runs 14 residues. Germline V CDR1 and CDR2: SNHLY, FYNNEI. The junction had 7 bases not matched to a gene; V was cut back by 6 bases and J by 4 bases. The CDR3 DNA is TGTGCCAGCAGCGAACGGACAGGGACCTATGGCTACACCTTC. Residues: CASSERTGTYGYTF.

The V gene is TRBV6-5, the J gene TRBJ2-6, with no clear D. Germline assignment: CDR1 MNHEY and CDR2 SVGAGI. Trimming removed 2 bases from V and 0 bases from J, with 5 bases in between. The CDR3 is made up of 15 amino acids. The CDR3 protein is CASSYEDSGANVLTF. The CDR3 nucleotides read TGTGCCAGCAGTTACGAGGACTCTGGGGCCAACGTCCTGACTTTC.